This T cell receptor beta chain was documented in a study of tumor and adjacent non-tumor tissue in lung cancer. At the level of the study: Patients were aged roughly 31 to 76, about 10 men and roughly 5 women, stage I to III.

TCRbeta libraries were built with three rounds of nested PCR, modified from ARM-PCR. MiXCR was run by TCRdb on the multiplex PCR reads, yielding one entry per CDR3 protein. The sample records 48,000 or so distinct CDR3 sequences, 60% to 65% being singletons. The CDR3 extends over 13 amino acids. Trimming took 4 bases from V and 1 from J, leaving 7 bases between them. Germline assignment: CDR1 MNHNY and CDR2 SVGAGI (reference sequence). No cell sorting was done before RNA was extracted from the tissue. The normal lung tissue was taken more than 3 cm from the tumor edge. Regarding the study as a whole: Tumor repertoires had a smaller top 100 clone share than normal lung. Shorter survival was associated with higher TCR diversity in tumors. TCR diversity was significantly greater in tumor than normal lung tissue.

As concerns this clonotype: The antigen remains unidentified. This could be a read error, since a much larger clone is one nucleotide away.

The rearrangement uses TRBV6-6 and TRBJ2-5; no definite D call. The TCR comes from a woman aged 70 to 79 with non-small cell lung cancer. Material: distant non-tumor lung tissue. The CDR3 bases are TGTGCCAGCAGTTTGGGAATCCAAGAGACCCAGTACTTC. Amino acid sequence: CASSLGIQETQYF.